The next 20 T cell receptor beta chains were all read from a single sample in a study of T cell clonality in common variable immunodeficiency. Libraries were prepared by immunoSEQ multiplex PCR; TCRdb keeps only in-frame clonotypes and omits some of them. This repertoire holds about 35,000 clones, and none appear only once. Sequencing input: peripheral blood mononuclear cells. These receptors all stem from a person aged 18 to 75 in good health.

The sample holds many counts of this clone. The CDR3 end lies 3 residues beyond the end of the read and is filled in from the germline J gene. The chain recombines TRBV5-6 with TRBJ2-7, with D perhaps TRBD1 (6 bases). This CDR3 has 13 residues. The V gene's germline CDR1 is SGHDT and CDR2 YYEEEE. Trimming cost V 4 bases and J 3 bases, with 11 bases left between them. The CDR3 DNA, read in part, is TGTGCCAGCAGCCGCTTACAGGGCTACGAG. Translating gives CASSRLQGYE. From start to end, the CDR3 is CASSRLQGYEQYF.

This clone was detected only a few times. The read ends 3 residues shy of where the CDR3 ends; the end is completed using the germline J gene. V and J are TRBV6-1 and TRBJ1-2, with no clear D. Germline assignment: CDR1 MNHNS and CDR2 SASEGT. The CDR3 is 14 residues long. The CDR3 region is CASSDSGSSYDYTF. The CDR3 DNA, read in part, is TGTGCCAGCAGTGATAGCGGGTCCTCCTACGAC.

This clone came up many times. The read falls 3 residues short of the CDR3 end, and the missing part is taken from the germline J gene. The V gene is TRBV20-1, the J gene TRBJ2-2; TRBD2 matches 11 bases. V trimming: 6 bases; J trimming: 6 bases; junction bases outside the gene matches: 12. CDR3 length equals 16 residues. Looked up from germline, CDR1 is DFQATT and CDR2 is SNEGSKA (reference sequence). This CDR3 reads CSAPNPTSGSPGELFF. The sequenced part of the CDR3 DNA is TGCAGTGCGCCCAACCCCACTAGCGGGAGTCCCGGGGAG.

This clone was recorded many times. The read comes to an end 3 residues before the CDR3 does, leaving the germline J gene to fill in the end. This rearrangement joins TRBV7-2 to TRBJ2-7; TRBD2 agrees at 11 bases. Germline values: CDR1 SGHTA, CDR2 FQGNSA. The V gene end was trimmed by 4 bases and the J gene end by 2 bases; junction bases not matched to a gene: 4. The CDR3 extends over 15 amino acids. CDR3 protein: CASSSTSGNPYEQYF. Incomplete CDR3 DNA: TGTGCCAGCAGCTCGACTAGCGGGAACCCCTACGAG.

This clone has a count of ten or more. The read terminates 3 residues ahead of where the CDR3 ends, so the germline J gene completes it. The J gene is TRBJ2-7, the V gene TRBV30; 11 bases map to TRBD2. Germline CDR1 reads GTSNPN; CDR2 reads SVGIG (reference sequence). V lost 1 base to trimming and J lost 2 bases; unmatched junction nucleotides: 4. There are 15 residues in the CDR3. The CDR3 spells CAWSEIAGGPYEQYF. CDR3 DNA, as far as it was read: TGTGCCTGGAGTGAGATAGCGGGAGGGCCCTACGAG.

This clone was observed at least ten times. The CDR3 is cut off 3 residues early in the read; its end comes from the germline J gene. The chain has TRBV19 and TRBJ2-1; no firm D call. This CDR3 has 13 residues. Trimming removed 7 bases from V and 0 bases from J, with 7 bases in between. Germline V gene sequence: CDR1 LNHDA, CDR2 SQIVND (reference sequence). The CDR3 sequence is CASMGYSYNEQFF. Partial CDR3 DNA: TGTGCCAGTATGGGCTACTCCTACAATGAG.

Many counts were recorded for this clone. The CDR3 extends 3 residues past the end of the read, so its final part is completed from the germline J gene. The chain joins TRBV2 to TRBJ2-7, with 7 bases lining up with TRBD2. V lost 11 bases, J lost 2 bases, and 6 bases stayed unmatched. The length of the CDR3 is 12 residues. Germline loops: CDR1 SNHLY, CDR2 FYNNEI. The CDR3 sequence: CAGAGRTYEQYF. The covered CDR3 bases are TGTGCCGGAGCGGGACGGACCTACGAG.

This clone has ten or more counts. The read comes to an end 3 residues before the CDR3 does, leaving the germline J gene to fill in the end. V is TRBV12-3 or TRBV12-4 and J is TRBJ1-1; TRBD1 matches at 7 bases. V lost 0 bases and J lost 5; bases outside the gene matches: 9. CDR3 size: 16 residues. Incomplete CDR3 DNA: TGTGCCAGCAGTTTAGCTCCACCGACAGGGAGGACTGAA. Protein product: CASSLAPPTGRTE. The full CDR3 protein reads CASSLAPPTGRTEAFF.

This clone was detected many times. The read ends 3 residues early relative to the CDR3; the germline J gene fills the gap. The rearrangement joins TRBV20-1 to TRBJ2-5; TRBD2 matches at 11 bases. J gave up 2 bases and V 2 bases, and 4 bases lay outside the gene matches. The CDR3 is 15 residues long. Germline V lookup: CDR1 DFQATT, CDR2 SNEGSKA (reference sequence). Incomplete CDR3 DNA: TGCAGTGCTAGATCTCGACTAGCGGGGCAAGAGACC. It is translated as CSARSRLAGQET. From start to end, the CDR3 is CSARSRLAGQETQYF.

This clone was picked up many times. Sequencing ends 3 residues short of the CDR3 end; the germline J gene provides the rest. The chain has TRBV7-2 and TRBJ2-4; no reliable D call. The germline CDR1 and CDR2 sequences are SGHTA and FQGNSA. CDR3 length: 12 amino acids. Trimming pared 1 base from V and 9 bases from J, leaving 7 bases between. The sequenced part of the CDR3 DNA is TGTGCCAGCAGCTTAGATGGGCCCATT. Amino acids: CASSLDGPI. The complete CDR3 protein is CASSLDGPIQYF.

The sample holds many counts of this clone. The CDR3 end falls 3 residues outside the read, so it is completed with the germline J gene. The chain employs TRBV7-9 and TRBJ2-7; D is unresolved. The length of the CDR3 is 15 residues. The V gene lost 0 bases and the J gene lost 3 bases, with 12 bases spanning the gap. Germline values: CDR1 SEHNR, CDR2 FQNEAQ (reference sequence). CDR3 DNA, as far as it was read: TGTGCCAGCAGCTTAGCTATTCCCGGTCACTACGAG. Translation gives CASSLAIPGHYE. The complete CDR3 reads CASSLAIPGHYEQYF.

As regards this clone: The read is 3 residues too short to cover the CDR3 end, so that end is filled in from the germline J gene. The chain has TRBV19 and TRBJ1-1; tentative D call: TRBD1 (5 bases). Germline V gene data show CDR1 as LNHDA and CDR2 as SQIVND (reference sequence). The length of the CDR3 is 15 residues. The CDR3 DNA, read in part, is TGTGCCAGTACCATGTTGAAGGGGCGCGGTCCGGAA. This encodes CASTMLKGRGPE. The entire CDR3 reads CASTMLKGRGPEAFF.

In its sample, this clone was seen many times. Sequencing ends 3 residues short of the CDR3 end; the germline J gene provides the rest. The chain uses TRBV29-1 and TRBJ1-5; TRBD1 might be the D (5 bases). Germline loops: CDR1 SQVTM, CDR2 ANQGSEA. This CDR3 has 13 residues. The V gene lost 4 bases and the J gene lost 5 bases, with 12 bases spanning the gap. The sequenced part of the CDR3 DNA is TGCAGCGTTGGGGGGGATGCTGATCAGCCC. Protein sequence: CSVGGDADQP. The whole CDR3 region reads CSVGGDADQPQHF. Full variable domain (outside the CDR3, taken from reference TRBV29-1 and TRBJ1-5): SAVISQKPSRDICQRGTSLTIQCQVDSQVTMMFWYRQQPGQSLTLIATANQGSEATYESGFVIDKFPISRPNLTFSTLTVSNMSPEDSSIYLCSVGGDADQPQHFGDGTRLSIL.

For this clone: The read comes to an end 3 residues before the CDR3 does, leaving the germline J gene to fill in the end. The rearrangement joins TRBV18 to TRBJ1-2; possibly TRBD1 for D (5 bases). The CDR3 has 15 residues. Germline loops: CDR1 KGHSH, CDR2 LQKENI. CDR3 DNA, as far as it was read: TGTGCCAGCTCACCACCCGGGACTAGCGCCAATGAC. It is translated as CASSPPGTSAND. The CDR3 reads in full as CASSPPGTSANDYTF.

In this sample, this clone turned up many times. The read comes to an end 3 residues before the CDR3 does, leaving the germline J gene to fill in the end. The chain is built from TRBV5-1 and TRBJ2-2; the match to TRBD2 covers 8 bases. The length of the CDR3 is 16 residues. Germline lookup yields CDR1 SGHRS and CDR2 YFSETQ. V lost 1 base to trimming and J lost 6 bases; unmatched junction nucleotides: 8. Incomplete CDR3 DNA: TGCGCCAGCAGCTTGACAGCGGGAGTCCCTCCCGGGGAG. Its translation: CASSLTAGVPPGE. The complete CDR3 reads CASSLTAGVPPGELFF.

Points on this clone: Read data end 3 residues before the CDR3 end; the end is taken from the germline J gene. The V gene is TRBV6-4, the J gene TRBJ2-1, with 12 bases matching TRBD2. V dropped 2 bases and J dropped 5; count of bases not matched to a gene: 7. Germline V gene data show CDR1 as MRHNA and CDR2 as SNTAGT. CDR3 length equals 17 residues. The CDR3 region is CASSDVGLAGDHNEQFF. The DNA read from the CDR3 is TGTGCCAGCAGTGACGTGGGACTAGCGGGCGACCACAATGAG.

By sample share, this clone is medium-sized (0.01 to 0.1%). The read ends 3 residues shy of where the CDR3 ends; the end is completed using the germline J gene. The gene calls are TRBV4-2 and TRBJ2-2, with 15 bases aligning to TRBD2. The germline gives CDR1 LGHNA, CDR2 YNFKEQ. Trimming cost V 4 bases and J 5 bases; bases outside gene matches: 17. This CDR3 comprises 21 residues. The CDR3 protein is CASSRPTPPGTSGRHTGELFF. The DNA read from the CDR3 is TGTGCCAGCAGCCGCCCCACCCCCCCGGGGACTAGCGGGAGGCATACCGGGGAG.

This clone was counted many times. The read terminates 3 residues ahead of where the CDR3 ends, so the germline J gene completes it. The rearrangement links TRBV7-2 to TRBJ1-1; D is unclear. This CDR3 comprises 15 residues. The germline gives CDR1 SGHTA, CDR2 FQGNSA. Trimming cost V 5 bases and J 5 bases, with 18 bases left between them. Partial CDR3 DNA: TGTGCCAGCAGCCTCCAGAGTGACTTAGATACTGAA. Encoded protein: CASSLQSDLDTE. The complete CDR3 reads CASSLQSDLDTEAFF.

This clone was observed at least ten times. CDR3 protein: CASSEPAGTGGGLTYEQYF. CDR3 DNA, as far as it was read: TGTGCCAGCAGTGAACCGGCAGGGACAGGGGGCGGATTAACCTACGAG. This rearrangement joins TRBV6-1 to TRBJ2-7; 12 bases fit TRBD1. The read is 3 residues too short to cover the CDR3 end, so that end is filled in from the germline J gene. CDR3 length equals 19 residues. Losses at the gene ends were 2 bases for V and 2 bases for J; bases not matched to a gene: 13. Germline V gene data show CDR1 as MNHNS and CDR2 as SASEGT.

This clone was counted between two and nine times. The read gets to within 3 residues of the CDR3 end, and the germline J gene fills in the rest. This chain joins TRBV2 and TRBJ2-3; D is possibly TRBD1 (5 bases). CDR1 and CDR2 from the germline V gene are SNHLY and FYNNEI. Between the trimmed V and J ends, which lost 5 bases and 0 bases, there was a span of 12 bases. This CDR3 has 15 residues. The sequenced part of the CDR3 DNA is TGTGCCAGCAGTTCGGACACCTTAAGCACAGATACG. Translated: CASSSDTLSTDT. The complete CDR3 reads CASSSDTLSTDTQYF.